What follows is one TCR beta chain and its context. This sample is drawn from a study of regulatory T cells in long-lasting Graves disease. Trimming removed 8 bases from V and 0 bases from J, with 10 bases in between. Germline-derived CDR1 and CDR2 are MNHEY and SVGEGT. The CDR3 contains 14 residues. Arm-PCR of CDR3 regions and iRepertoire HTBI primers were the basis on which TCR beta libraries were built. TCRdb re-derived calls from the multiplex PCR reads in MiXCR, one entry per CDR3 protein. The sample has approximately 400,000 distinct CDR3 sequences; less than 25% are singletons. Regarding time point: persistent/refractory GD, antithyroid drugs over 5 years with positive TRAb. Scientists built the TCR library using RNA that was extracted from PBMCs. A blood draw put about 9.9 milliliters of peripheral blood into EDTA tubes.

The rearrangement uses TRBV6-2 or TRBV6-3 and TRBJ2-2; possible D gene TRBD1, 6 bases. Sequenced material: peripheral blood mononuclear cells (PBMCs), taken when the disease was refractory, from a patient treated with antithyroid drugs. The receptor was isolated from a female donor with Graves disease. The CDR3 region is CASPRQANTGELFF. CDR3 bases: TGTGCCAGCCCCCGACAGGCGAACACCGGGGAGCTGTTTTTT.